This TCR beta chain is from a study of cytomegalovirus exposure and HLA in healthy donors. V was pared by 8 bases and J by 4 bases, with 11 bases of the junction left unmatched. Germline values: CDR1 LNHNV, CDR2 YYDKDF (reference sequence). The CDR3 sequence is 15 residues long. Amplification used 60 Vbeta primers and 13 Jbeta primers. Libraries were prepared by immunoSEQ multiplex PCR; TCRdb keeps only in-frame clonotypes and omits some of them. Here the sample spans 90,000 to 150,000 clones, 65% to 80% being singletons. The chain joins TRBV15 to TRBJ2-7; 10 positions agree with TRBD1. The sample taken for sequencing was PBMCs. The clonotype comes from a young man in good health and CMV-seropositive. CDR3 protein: CATSSRDRGGYEQYF. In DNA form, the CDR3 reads TGTGCCACCTCCTCCCGGGACAGGGGAGGTTACGAGCAGTACTTC.